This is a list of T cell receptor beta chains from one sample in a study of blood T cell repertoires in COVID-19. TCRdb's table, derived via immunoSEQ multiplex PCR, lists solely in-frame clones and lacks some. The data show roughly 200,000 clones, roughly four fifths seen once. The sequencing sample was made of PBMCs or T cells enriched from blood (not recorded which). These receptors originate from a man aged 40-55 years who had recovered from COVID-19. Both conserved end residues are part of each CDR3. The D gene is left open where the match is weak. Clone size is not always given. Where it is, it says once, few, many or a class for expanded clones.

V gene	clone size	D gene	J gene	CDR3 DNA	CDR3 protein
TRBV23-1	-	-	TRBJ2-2	TGCGCCAGTTTATCGGGACTCCTGAACACCGGGGAGCTGTTTTTT	CASLSGLLNTGELFF
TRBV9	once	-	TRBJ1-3	TGTGCCAGCAGCGTACACCCAGCGGGGGGGGGCGAAAACACCATATATTTT	CASSVHPAGGGENTIYF
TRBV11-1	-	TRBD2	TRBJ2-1	TGTGCCAGCAGCTTGGGACTAGCGGGAGTGCGAGAGCAGTTCTTC	CASSLGLAGVREQFF
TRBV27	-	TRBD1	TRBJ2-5	TGTGCCAGCAGTTCCTCCGGGACAGGGGGTCGAGAGACCCAGTACTTC	CASSSSGTGGRETQYF
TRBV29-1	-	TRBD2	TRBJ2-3	TGCAGCGTTGCCCCACTAGCGGGAGAGACAGATACGCAGTATTTT	CSVAPLAGETDTQYF
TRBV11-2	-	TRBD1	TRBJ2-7	TGTGCCAGCGCTCCCGGGACAGGCACCTACGAGCAGTACTTC	CASAPGTGTYEQYF
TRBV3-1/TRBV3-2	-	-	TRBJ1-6	TGTGCCAGCAGCCCGGAACCCCGGCGGGGATATAATTCACCCCTCCACTTT	CASSPEPRRGYNSPLHF
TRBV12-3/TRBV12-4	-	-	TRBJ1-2	TGTGCCAGCAGTCCCCAGGACTATGGCTACACCTTC	CASSPQDYGYTF
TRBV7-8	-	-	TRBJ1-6	TGTGCCAGCAGCTTGGGGGGTGTTGGAGGATCACCCCTCCACTTT	CASSLGGVGGSPLHF
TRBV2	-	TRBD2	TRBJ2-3	TGTGCCAGCAGTTCTGGACTAGCGACGCAGTATTTT	CASSSGLATQYF
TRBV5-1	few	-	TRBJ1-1	TGCGCCAGCAGCTTGAGAGGTGTGAACACTGAAGCTTTCTTT	CASSLRGVNTEAFF
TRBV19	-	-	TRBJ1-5	TGTGCCAGTAGTATAGGGGTCGGAGGTCAGCCCCAGCATTTT	CASSIGVGGQPQHF
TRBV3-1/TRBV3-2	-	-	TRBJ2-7	TGTGCCAGCAGCCTCCCGTGGGGGGTCGAGCAGTACTTC	CASSLPWGVEQYF
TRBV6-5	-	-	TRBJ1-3	TGTGCCAGCAGTTACTCGTATTCAGGGACAGGAAACACCATATATTTT	CASSYSYSGTGNTIYF
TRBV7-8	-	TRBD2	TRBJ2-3	TGTGCCAGCAGCTTAAGTTCTAGCGGGAGGACGACAGATACGCAGTATTTT	CASSLSSSGRTTDTQYF
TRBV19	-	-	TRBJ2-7	TGTGCCAGTACCTCTACAGGGTTCGAGCAGTACTTC	CASTSTGFEQYF
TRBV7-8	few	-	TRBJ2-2	TGTGCCAGCAGCCCCATTTCGGGGTCTGGATTTCTTAGCGGGGAGCTGTTTTTT	CASSPISGSGFLSGELFF
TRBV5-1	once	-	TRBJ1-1	TGCGCCAGCAATCCCGGACAGAGGATGAACACTGAAGCTTTCTTT	CASNPGQRMNTEAFF
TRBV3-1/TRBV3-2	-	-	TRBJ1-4	TGTGCCAGCAGCCATCGGGACACTCGACCGGGTGAAAAACTGTTTTTT	CASSHRDTRPGEKLFF
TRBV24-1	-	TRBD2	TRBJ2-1	TGTGCCACCAGTGACCCAGGGACTAGCGGGAGCTCCTACAATGAGCAGTTCTTC	CATSDPGTSGSSYNEQFF
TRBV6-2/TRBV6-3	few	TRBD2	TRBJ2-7	TGTGCCAGCAGCCGGGTAGCGGGGACAACCTACGAGCAGTACTTC	CASSRVAGTTYEQYF
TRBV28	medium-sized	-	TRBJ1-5	TGTGCCAGCAGTCAACAGGGTTATCAGCCCCAGCATTTT	CASSQQGYQPQHF
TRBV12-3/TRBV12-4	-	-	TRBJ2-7	TGTGCCAGCAGCCGTCTTGTCTACGAGCAGTACTTC	CASSRLVYEQYF
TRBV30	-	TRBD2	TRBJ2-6	TGTGCCTGGAGGGGACTAGCGCTCTCCTCTGGGGCCAACGTCCTGACTTTC	CAWRGLALSSGANVLTF
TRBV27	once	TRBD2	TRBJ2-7	TGTGCCAGCACAACGGGGGGCTACGAGCAGTACTTC	CASTTGGYEQYF
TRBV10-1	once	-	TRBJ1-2	TGCGCCAGCAGCCAAAATCAACAGGGCGGCTATGGCTACACCTTC	CASSQNQQGGYGYTF
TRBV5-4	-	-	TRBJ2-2	TGTGCCAGCAGCTCCGGGGGAGTAGGTACCGGGGAGCTGTTTTTT	CASSSGGVGTGELFF
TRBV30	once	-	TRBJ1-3	TGTGCCTGGAGTGCGGGACTTAGAAACACCATATATTTT	CAWSAGLRNTIYF
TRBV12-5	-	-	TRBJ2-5	TGTGCTAGTGGTTCAGAGGGAGGCAAAGAGACCCAGTACTTC	CASGSEGGKETQYF
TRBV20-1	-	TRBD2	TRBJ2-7	TGCAGTGCTAGTGGGGTTAGCGGGGGCAAACCCTACGAGCAGTACTTC	CSASGVSGGKPYEQYF
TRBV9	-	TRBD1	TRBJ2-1	TGTGCCAGCAGCGTGGGACAGGGGGCCGATGAGCAGTTCTTC	CASSVGQGADEQFF
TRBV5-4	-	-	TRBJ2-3	TGTGCCAGCAGCACGCCACCGGGGACAGATACGCAGTATTTT	CASSTPPGTDTQYF